One and the same sample provided the 24 T cell receptor beta chains below, sequenced in a study of T cell clusters in autoimmune cytopenias. Each sample's input was 250 to 300 ng genomic DNA, 35,000 to 40,000 genome equivalents. TRB rearrangements were amplified by touch-down multiplex PCR with mixed TRB-A/B primers. TCRdb reprocessed the multiplex PCR reads and keeps a single row for each CDR3 protein, giving no DNA. In total, the table holds around 7,800 distinct CDR3 sequences. The sample consisted of peripheral blood. The receptors come from a human donor with an autoimmune cytopenia or autoimmune hepatitis (not recorded which).

The gene calls are TRBV20-1 and TRBJ2-1; with no DNA, the TCRdb D assignment of TRBD1 cannot be verified. This CDR3 is built from 13 residues. The germline V gene has CDR1 DFQATT and CDR2 SNEGSKA (reference sequence). This chain's CDR3 is CSARDRGRNEQFF.

The rearrangement joins TRBV6-5 to TRBJ2-2; with no DNA, the TCRdb D assignment of TRBD2 cannot be verified. The CDR3 consists of 15 residues. Germline V gene data show CDR1 as MNHEY and CDR2 as SVGAGI. The chain's CDR3 is CASSPGTTNTGELFF.

Frequency places this clonotype as medium-sized. The chain uses TRBV30 and TRBJ1-4; TCRdb's D gene call, TRBD1, goes unchecked for lack of DNA. CDR1 is GTSNPN, CDR2 SVGIG, per germline (reference sequence). The CDR3 is made up of 13 amino acids. CDR3 sequence reads: CAWSVGQSEKLFF.

The chain recombines TRBV30 with TRBJ1-5; TCRdb's D call of TRBD1 is untestable without DNA. CDR3 length equals 15 residues. Germline CDR1 and CDR2: GTSNPN and SVGIG (reference sequence). The CDR3 sequence is CAWSPGTGGNQPQHF.

This chain links TRBV20-1 with TRBJ2-3; TCRdb's D gene call, TRBD1, goes unchecked for lack of DNA. Germline assignment: CDR1 DFQATT and CDR2 SNEGSKA (reference sequence). This CDR3 comprises 16 residues. CDR3: CSARAEGQGLTDTQYF.

The rearrangement uses TRBV6-2 or TRBV6-3 and TRBJ1-5. Germline values: CDR1 MNHEY, CDR2 SVGEGT. This CDR3 is built from 14 residues. The CDR3 here is CASSYAQPYQPQHF.

The gene calls are TRBV4-2 and TRBJ1-1; TCRdb names TRBD1, which stays unverified in the absence of DNA. The CDR3 loop spans 14 amino acids. Germline V lookup: CDR1 LGHNA, CDR2 YNFKEQ. This chain's CDR3 is CASSQAGTGLEAFF.

This clonotype is deemed medium-sized by its frequency. The chain carries TRBV7-2 and TRBJ2-6; TCRdb picks TRBD2, but there is no DNA to check that call. Germline CDR1 is SGHTA and CDR2 is FQGNSA. The CDR3 is made up of 17 amino acids. The chain's CDR3 is CASSLGGGRAGANVLTF.

This clonotype ranks as medium-sized in terms of frequency. V usage is TRBV15 and J usage is TRBJ1-2. The CDR3 is 15 residues long. Per germline, CDR1 LNHNV and CDR2 YYDKDF (reference sequence). The CDR3 loop reads CATSRDTQGSYGYTF.

The chain uses TRBV5-6 and TRBJ1-2; no DNA is available, so the TRBD1 call from TCRdb remains unchecked. The CDR3 has 14 amino acids. Per germline, CDR1 SGHDT and CDR2 YYEEEE. This chain's CDR3 is CASSTIGTGEGYTF.

The rearrangement joins TRBV12-3 or TRBV12-4 to TRBJ2-3; TCRdb picks TRBD1, but there is no DNA to check that call. This CDR3 has 16 amino acids. CDR3 protein: CASSLNRGLSTDTQYF.

V and J are TRBV2 and TRBJ2-7; TCRdb names TRBD1, which stays unverified in the absence of DNA. This CDR3 is 14 amino acids long. Germline V gene data show CDR1 as SNHLY and CDR2 as FYNNEI. CDR3 amino acids: CASSTGTGSSEQYF.

This chain links TRBV12-3 or TRBV12-4 with TRBJ1-6; without DNA, the TCRdb call of TRBD1 cannot be checked. CDR3 length: 19 amino acids. The CDR3 reads CASSFSYLQGRYLNSPLHF.

By frequency, this clonotype is medium-sized. CDR3 sequence: CASSGDYEQYF. The gene calls are TRBV27 and TRBJ2-7. CDR3 length: 11 amino acids. Per germline, CDR1 MNHEY and CDR2 SMNVEV (reference sequence).

The rearrangement links TRBV4-2 to TRBJ1-1; TCRdb gives TRBD1 as the D gene, but with no DNA this cannot be confirmed. In germline, CDR1 is LGHNA, CDR2 YNFKEQ. This CDR3 is 14 amino acids long. This CDR3 is CASRGGVGNTEAFF.

The rearrangement links TRBV4-1 to TRBJ1-2; TCRdb's assignment of TRBD1 cannot be checked, as there is no DNA. This CDR3 contains 16 residues. CDR1 and CDR2 from the germline V gene are MGHRA and YSYEKL. The CDR3 sequence: CASSQGQGAVVGGYTF.

This clonotype is identified as medium-sized from frequency. The chain links TRBV7-6 to TRBJ2-1. In germline, CDR1 is SGHVS, CDR2 FNYEAQ. CDR3 length equals 17 residues. The CDR3 loop is CASSTSLRGKPYNEQFF.

The gene calls are TRBV25-1 and TRBJ2-7; TCRdb's D gene call, TRBD2, goes unchecked for lack of DNA. This CDR3 has 15 amino acids. Germline V gives CDR1 MGHDK, CDR2 SYGVNS. CDR3 region: CASSFGLAGTYEQYF.

The V and J genes are TRBV14 and TRBJ1-2; absent DNA, TCRdb's TRBD1 call cannot be checked. Germline lookup yields CDR1 SGHDN and CDR2 FVKESK. CDR3 length: 14 residues. CDR3 in amino acids: CASSRGKQGYGYTF. Using reference TRBV14 and TRBJ1-2 for the parts outside the CDR3, the full variable domain is EAGVTQFPSHSVIEKGQTVTLRCDPISGHDNLYWYRRVMGKEIKFLLHFVKESKQDESGMPNNRFLAERTGGTYSTLKVQPAELEDSGVYFCASSRGKQGYGYTFGSGTRLTVV.

The V call is TRBV20-1, the J call TRBJ2-3; checking the TCRdb D call of TRBD2 is not possible without DNA. The CDR3 totals 12 residues. The germline CDR1 and CDR2 sequences are DFQATT and SNEGSKA (reference sequence). CDR3 sequence: CSAKEGKYTQYF.

V is TRBV20-1 and J is TRBJ1-1; TCRdb's assignment of TRBD1 cannot be checked, as there is no DNA. The CDR3 spans 17 residues. Germline CDR1 DFQATT, CDR2 SNEGSKA (reference sequence). The CDR3 spells CSARESGTGAQNTEAFF.

The CDR3 protein is CASSESTSGIADTQYF. The chain couples TRBV6-1 to TRBJ2-3; TCRdb selects TRBD2, and the lack of DNA leaves this call unchecked. There are 16 residues in the CDR3. Germline CDR1 reads MNHNS; CDR2 reads SASEGT.

The rearrangement joins TRBV27 to TRBJ2-7; TCRdb calls TRBD1, which cannot be checked without DNA. Looked up from germline, CDR1 is MNHEY and CDR2 is SMNVEV (reference sequence). The CDR3 is made up of 15 amino acids. The CDR3 reads CASAGGSGNYYEQYF.

By frequency, this clonotype registers medium-sized. The rearrangement uses TRBV10-3 and TRBJ1-1; with no DNA, the TCRdb D assignment of TRBD1 cannot be verified. The CDR3 length is 14 residues. Per germline, CDR1 ENHRY and CDR2 SYGVKD. This chain's CDR3 is CAISDRGMNTEAFF.